This record covers a single T cell receptor beta chain. These data originate in a study of Ad26.COV2.S vaccination and SARS-CoV-2 variants. Only in-frame clones appear in the TCRdb table, and some are missing; sequencing was by immunoSEQ multiplex PCR. The sample includes about 440,000 clones, 90% of them seen just once. The CDR3 covers 21 residues. CDR1 is SGDLS and CDR2 is YYNGEE in the germline V gene. V gave up 4 bases and J gave up 1 base, with 30 bases separating them. Treatment described: 19 received Ad26.COV2.S at low or high dose, single or two shots; about 5 received placebo; per-sample allocation not given. The investigators took samples on day 63 after the first vaccine or placebo injection. An adult of 18-55 years in Boston served as donor.

The sequence was collected from a person between 18 and 60 years old who received the Ad26.COV2.S COVID-19 vaccine or a placebo. This specimen consisted of peripheral blood, obtained in a trial of Ad26.COV2.S vaccine versus placebo. The chain recombines TRBV9 with TRBJ2-1; TRBD1 or TRBD2 may be the D gene (6 bases each). For the CDR3, the DNA is TGTGCCAGCAGCCCTCCCCTTATGACTAGTCCGAGTAGGGGGTCCTACAATGAGCAGTTCTTC. It encodes CASSPPLMTSPSRGSYNEQFF.